This is a list of T cell receptor beta chains from one sample in a study of T cell responses to AZD1222 COVID-19 vaccine. Sequencing used immunoSEQ multiplex PCR; TCRdb keeps in-frame clones, though not all of them. The table shows 93,000 or so clones, with 90% occurring only once. The sample in question was peripheral blood, obtained on day 0 of AZD1222 vaccination. The receptors come from an adult in good health. Each CDR3 is given without its conserved first and last residue. D genes are given only for firm matches. Not every row has a clone size; where given, it reads once, few, many or a size class.

>TRBJ1-2|NA|NA|TRBV14
ASSQERERPHYGYT
>TRBJ1-4|NA|TRBD1|TRBV6-2/TRBV6-3
ASSSRVRGRTNEKLF
>TRBJ2-5|NA|NA|TRBV7-3
ASSPRGGHLETQY
>TRBJ2-3|NA|NA|TRBV2
ASSGAADTQY
>TRBJ1-1|NA|NA|TRBV4-3
ASSQESMGPLNTEAF
>TRBJ1-6|NA|TRBD1|TRBV27
ASSLLGTGDLLSLH
>TRBJ2-7|NA|TRBD1|TRBV7-9
ASSLGTGGEQY
>TRBJ2-2|once|NA|TRBV5-1
ASSSDPVTGELF
>TRBJ2-3|NA|NA|TRBV6-4
ASSDGATSGTDTQY
>TRBJ2-1|NA|TRBD1|TRBV7-2
ASSLFRDRLRGEQF
>TRBJ2-7|NA|NA|TRBV21-1
ASSKATGGPPEGQY